The 3 T cell receptor beta chains in this list originate from one sample, sequenced in a study of blood T cell repertoires in COVID-19. The repertoire was sequenced with immunoSEQ multiplex PCR; TCRdb's copy has only in-frame clones and lacks some. The table shows a few hundred thousand clones, with more than 75% occurring only once. The sample comprised peripheral blood. Every receptor here comes from a man aged 35 to 55 who had recovered from COVID-19.

This clone has only one observation. This chain joins TRBV19 and TRBJ1-5, with a possible D match to TRBD1 (6 bases). This CDR3 has 14 residues. Trimming took off 6 bases at V and 11 bases at J, with 20 bases between the two ends. The germline V gene has CDR1 LNHDA and CDR2 SQIVND (reference sequence). In nucleotides, the CDR3 is TGTGCCAGTAGCGCGGACAGAAGGAAATCAGCCCAGCATTTT. Amino acids: CASSADRRKSAQHF. The variable domain in full, completed from reference TRBV19 and TRBJ1-5, reads DGGITQSPKYLFRKEGQNVTLSCEQNLNHDAMYWYRQDPGQGLRLIYYSQIVNDFQKGDIAEGYSVSREKKESFPLTVTSAQKNPTAFYLCASSADRRKSAQHFGDGTRLSIL.

The rearrangement joins TRBV9 to TRBJ1-4, with 7 bases fitting TRBD1. The CDR3 totals 16 residues. Trimming removed 4 bases from V and 7 bases from J; junction bases left unmatched: 13. Germline CDR1 and CDR2: SGDLS and YYNGEE. CDR3: CASSPSTGTKTEKLFF. The CDR3 DNA is TGTGCCAGCAGCCCCTCGACAGGGACCAAAACTGAAAAACTGTTTTTT.

The V and J genes are TRBV5-6 and TRBJ2-7, with D possibly TRBD2 on 5 matching bases. Trimming left V 2 bases short and J 3 bases short, with 6 bases between. Germline values: CDR1 SGHDT, CDR2 YYEEEE. The CDR3 sequence is 12 residues long. Written as DNA, the CDR3 is TGTGCCAGCAGCTTCGGGGACTACGAGCAGTACTTC. Protein: CASSFGDYEQYF.